This T cell receptor (beta chain) originates from a study of blood T cell repertoires in COVID-19. The repertoire was sequenced with immunoSEQ multiplex PCR; TCRdb's copy has only in-frame clones and lacks some. The top ten hold over 15% of the sample, which has about 130,000 clones, 80% to 85% seen once. V was pared by 7 bases and J by 7 bases, with 14 bases between. This CDR3 is built from 13 residues. The sequenced sample consisted of PBMCs or T cells enriched from blood (not recorded which). The TCR was taken from a man under 40 who had recovered from COVID-19. The chain couples TRBV12-3 or TRBV12-4 to TRBJ1-5, with D perhaps matching TRBD1 (5 bases). The CDR3 region has the DNA TGTGCCAGCACCCCCGGGGGGTTCCAGCCCCAGCATTTT. This sequence encodes CASTPGGFQPQHF.